This T cell receptor beta chain was sequenced during a study of T cells in localized non-small cell lung cancer. Germline loops: CDR1 SGHNT, CDR2 YYREEE (reference sequence). The CDR3 length is 14 residues. J gave up 3 bases and V 5 bases, and 3 bases lay outside the gene matches. The protocol was immunoSEQ multiplex PCR, while the TCRdb copy is restricted to in-frame clones and leaves out a portion. The sample records 31,000 or so clones, nearly 90% being singletons. The source of this sequence is a woman aged 35 to 70 with stage I lung adenocarcinoma. The sequencing used peripheral blood, collected before any cancer treatment. V is TRBV5-4 and J is TRBJ1-4; TRBD1 matches 8 bases. The CDR3 DNA sequence: TGTGCCAGCAGTCGACAGGGGTCTAATGAAAAACTGTTTTTT. Translation gives CASSRQGSNEKLFF.